Described below is a single TCR beta chain sequence and its context. As processed by the authors: Reference gene primer amplification in the assay estimated nucleated cell counts. Profiling relied on immunoSEQ multiplex PCR, and the TCRdb table lists in-frame clones only, not all of them. V, J and clone size are those of that table, while D and trimming were read from the DNA. The data hold about 250,000 clones, with roughly nine tenths observed a single time. This record belongs to a study of blood T cell repertoires in COVID-19. Study-wide background: There were acute and convalescent COVID-19 samples, and they came from the United States, Italy and Spain. From T cells, B-cell-depleted T cells, or PBMCs came the material, which was cDNA or gDNA.

The V segment lost 3 bases and the J segment 11 bases; nucleotides outside the gene matches: 16. This CDR3 spans 17 amino acids. Germline V gene data show CDR1 as SEHNR and CDR2 as FQNEAQ (reference sequence). The receptor comes from a woman aged 55-70 years who had recovered from COVID-19. This chain links TRBV7-9 with TRBJ2-4; 10 positions agree with TRBD2. Sequencing was carried out using peripheral blood. CDR3 nucleotide sequence: TGTGCCAGCAGCTTTTCTAGCGGGGGTCCCAGTTTTAGGGTTCAGTACTTC. Its translation is CASSFSSGGPSFRVQYF.